This TCR beta chain was documented in a study of shared clonotypes between healthy human individuals. The study enrolled healthy HIV-negative adults without recent acute infections or vaccinations as donors. Overall study results and limits: Clonotype sharing among donors, it was expected, would be affected by sequencing depth. Sorted-subset samples were not fully sequenced, rarefaction indicated.

In this sample, this clone turned up once. Its antigen is still unknown. Germline values: CDR1 MDHEN, CDR2 SYDVKM. The CDR3 is 15 amino acids. The V and J ends lost 3 bases and 5 bases respectively, with 14 bases between them. The authors' processing: Junction-only sequences produced by ImmunoSEQ had no quality scores, so filtering differed. The table came from immunoSEQ multiplex PCR; TCRdb's copy has only in-frame clones and leaves some out. The D gene and trimming were derived from the DNA, and the V and J assignments and clone size from that table. Of about 510,000 clones in the sample, about 95% were seen once.

This clonotype was sampled from a woman under 40 in good health. Input material: naive CD4+ T cells sorted from blood. Subset defined: CD45RA+ positively selected. The chain employs TRBV28 and TRBJ1-5; a possible D gene is TRBD1 (5 bases). Here the CDR3 DNA reads TGTGCCAGCAGTTTTACGTCGCCGGGGGATCAGCCCCAGCATTTT. Translating it yields CASSFTSPGDQPQHF.